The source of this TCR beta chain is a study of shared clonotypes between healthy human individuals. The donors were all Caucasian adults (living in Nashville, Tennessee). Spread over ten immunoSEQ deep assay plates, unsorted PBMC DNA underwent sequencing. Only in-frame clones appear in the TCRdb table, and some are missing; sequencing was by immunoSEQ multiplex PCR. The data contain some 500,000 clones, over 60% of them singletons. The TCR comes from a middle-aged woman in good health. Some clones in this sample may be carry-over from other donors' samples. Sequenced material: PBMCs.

CDR3 DNA sequence: TGTGCCAGCAGTAGACAGGGGGCAAGTTCCTACGAGCAGTACTTC. Translating it yields CASSRQGASSYEQYF. V and J are TRBV27 and TRBJ2-7, with 10 bases fitting TRBD1. The length of the CDR3 is 15 residues. V dropped 5 bases and J dropped 1; count of bases not matched to a gene: 5. CDR1 is MNHEY and CDR2 is SMNVEV in the germline V gene (reference sequence).